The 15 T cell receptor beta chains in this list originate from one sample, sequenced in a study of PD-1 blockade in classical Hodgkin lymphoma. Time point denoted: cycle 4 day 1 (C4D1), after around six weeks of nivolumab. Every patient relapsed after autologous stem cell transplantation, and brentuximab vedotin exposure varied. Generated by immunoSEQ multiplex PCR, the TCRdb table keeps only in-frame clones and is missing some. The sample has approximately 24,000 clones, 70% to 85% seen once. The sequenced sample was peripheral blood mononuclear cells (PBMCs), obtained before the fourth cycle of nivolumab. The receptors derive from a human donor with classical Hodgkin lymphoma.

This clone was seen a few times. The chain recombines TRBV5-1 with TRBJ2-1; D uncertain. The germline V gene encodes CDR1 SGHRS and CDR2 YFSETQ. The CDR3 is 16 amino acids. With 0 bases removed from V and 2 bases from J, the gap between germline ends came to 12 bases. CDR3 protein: CASSLEPLGPYNEQFF. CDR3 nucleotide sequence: TGCGCCAGCAGCTTGGAACCCCTCGGGCCCTACAATGAGCAGTTCTTC.

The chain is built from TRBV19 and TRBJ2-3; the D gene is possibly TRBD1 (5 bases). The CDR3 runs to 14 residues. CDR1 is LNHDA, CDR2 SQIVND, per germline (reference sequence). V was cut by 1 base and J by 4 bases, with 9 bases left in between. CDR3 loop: CASSIGGSADTQYF. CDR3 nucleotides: TGTGCCAGTAGTATAGGGGGCAGCGCAGATACGCAGTATTTT.

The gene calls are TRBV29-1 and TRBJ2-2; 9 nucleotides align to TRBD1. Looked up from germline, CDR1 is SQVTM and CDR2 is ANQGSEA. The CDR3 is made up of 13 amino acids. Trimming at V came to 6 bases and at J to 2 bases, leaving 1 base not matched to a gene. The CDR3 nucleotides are TGCAGCGTGGACAGGGGTAACACCGGGGAGCTGTTTTTT. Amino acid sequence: CSVDRGNTGELFF.

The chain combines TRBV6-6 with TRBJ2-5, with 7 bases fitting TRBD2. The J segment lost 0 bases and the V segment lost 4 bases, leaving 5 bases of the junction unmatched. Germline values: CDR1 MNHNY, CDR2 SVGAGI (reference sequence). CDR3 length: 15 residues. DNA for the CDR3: TGTGCCAGCAGTTTCGGGGGGAGCCACCAAGAGACCCAGTACTTC. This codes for CASSFGGSHQETQYF.

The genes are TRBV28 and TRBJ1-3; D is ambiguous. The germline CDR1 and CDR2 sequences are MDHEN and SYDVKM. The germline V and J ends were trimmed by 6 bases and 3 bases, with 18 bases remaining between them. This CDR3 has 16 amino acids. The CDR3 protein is CASSVGGRSNGNTIYF. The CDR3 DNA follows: TGTGCCAGCAGCGTAGGCGGGAGGAGTAATGGAAACACCATATATTTT.

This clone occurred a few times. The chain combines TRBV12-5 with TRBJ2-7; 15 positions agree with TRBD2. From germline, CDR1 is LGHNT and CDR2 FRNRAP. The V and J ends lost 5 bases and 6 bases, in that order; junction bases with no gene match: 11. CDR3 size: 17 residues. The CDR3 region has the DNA TGTGCTAGTGGTACGGGACTAGCGGGGGGCCGTCCGAGCGAGCAGTACTTC. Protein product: CASGTGLAGGRPSEQYF.

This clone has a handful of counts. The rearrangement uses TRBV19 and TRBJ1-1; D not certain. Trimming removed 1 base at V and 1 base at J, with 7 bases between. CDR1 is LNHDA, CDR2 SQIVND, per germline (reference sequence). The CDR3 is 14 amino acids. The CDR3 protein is CASSIVAANTEAFF. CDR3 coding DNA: TGTGCCAGTAGTATAGTGGCAGCGAACACTGAAGCTTTCTTT.

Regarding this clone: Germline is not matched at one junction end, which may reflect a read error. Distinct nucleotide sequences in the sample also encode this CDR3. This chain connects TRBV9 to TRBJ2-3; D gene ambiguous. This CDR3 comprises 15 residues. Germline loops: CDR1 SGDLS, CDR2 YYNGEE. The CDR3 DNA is TGTGCCAGCAGCGTAGTTTCAGCGAGCACGGATACGCAGTATTTT. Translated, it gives CASSVVSASTDTQYF.

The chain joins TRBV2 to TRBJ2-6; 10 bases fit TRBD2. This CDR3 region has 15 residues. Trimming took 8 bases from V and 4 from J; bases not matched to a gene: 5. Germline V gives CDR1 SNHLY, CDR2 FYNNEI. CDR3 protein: CASRSGGPGANVLTF. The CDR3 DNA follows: TGTGCCAGCCGTAGCGGGGGGCCCGGGGCCAACGTCCTGACTTTC. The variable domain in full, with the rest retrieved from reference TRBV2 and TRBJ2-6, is EPEVTQTPSHQVTQMGQEVILRCVPISNHLYFYWYRQILGQKVEFLVSFYNNEISEKSEIFDDQFSVERPDGSNFTLKIRSTKLEDSAMYFCASRSGGPGANVLTFGAGSRLTVL.

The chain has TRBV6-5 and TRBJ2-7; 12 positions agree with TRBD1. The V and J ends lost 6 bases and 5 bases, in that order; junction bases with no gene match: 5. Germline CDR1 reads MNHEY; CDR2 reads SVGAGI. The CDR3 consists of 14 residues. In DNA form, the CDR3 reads TGTGCCAGCAGCCCCGGGACAGGGGGCAACGAGCAGTACTTC. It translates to CASSPGTGGNEQYF.

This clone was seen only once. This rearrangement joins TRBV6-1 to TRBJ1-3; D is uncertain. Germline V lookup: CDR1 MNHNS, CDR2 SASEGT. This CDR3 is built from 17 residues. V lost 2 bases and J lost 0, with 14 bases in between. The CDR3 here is CASSEMGAASSGNTIYF. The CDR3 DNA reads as TGTGCCAGCAGTGAAATGGGAGCAGCGAGCTCTGGAAACACCATATATTTT.

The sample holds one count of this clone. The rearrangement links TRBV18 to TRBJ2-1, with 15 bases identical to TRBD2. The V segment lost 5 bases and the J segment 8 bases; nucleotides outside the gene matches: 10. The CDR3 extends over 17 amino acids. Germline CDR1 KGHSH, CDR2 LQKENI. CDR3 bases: TGTGCCAGCTCAACCACAGGGACTAGCGGGAGGACGGATGAGCAGTTCTTC. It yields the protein CASSTTGTSGRTDEQFF.

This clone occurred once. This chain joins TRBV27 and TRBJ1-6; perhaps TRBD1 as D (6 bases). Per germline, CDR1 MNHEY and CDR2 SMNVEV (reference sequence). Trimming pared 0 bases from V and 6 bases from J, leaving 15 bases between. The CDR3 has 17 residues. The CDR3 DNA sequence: TGTGCCAGCAGTTTATCTTACTTCAGGGGAGGTAATTCACCCCTCCACTTT. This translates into CASSLSYFRGGNSPLHF.

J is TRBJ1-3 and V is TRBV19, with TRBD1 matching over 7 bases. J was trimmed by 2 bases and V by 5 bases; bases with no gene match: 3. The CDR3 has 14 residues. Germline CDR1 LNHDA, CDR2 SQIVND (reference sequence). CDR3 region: CASSPQGAGNTIYF. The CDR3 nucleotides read TGTGCCAGTAGTCCCCAGGGGGCTGGAAACACCATATATTTT.

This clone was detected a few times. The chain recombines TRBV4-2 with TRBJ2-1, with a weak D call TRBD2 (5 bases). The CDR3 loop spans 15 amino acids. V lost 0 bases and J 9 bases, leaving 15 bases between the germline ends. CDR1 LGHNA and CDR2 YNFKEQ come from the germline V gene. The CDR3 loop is CASSQDNLALGEQFF. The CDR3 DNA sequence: TGTGCCAGCAGCCAAGATAACCTAGCATTAGGTGAGCAGTTCTTC.